This is a list of T cell receptor beta chains from one sample in a study of T cell repertoires in cytomegalovirus infection. TCRdb re-called the reads through MiXCR, storing one row per CDR3 protein. Of under 250,000 distinct CDR3 sequences detected, roughly an eighth appear once; the ten largest clones hold 1.5% to 2%. The sequenced sample was PBMCs. The receptors stem from a human donor in good health (CMV status not recorded). Some clones in this sample may be carry-over from other donors' samples. Each CDR3 is given with its conserved first and last residue. The D gene is left open where the match is weak. Clone size appears in some rows only: once, few, many, or a class for an expanded clone.

d_call | j_call | clone_size | v_call | cdr3_aa | cdr3_nt
NA | TRBJ1-2 | NA | TRBV20-1 | CSASQGGEGYTF | TGCAGTGCTAGCCAAGGGGGGGAAGGCTACACCTTC
NA | TRBJ2-2 | NA | TRBV5-1 | CASSLVGGVTGELFF | TGCGCCAGCAGCTTGGTAGGCGGGGTAACCGGGGAGCTGTTTTTT
NA | TRBJ1-1 | many | TRBV7-9 | CASSLGRVWEEDTEAFF | TGTGCCAGCAGCTTAGGAAGAGTCTGGGAAGAGGACACTGAAGCTTTCTTT
NA | TRBJ2-6 | few | TRBV6-5 | CASSYSFGFGSGANVLTF | TGTGCCAGCAGTTACTCGTTCGGCTTCGGCTCTGGGGCCAACGTCCTGACTTTC
NA | TRBJ1-6 | few | TRBV12-3/TRBV12-4 | CASSLAGVGGLPLHF | TGTGCCAGCAGTTTAGCAGGAGTTGGGGGCTTACCCCTCCACTTT
TRBD2 | TRBJ2-5 | many | TRBV6-1 | CASSPLAGALEETQYF | TGTGCCAGCAGTCCCTTAGCGGGAGCGTTAGAAGAGACCCAGTACTTC
NA | TRBJ1-1 | many | TRBV6-2/TRBV6-3 | CASSFVGHTEAFF | TGTGCCAGCAGTTTTGTAGGGCACACTGAAGCTTTCTTT
NA | TRBJ2-7 | once | TRBV5-1 | CASSPPGAEQYF | TGCGCCAGCAGCCCGCCGGGGGCCGAGCAGTACTTC
TRBD2 | TRBJ2-5 | few | TRBV2 | CASSELAGGQETQYF | TGTGCCAGCAGTGAATTGGCGGGGGGGCAAGAGACCCAGTACTTC
NA | TRBJ2-5 | many | TRBV6-2/TRBV6-3 | CASSQSWVQETQYF | TGTGCCAGCAGCCAATCATGGGTCCAAGAGACCCAGTACTTC
NA | TRBJ2-5 | few | TRBV25-1 | CASSESRFQETQYF | TGTGCCAGCAGTGAATCACGGTTCCAAGAGACCCAGTACTTC
TRBD1 | TRBJ2-5 | NA | TRBV2 | CASIRGLGETQYF | TGTGCCAGCATTAGGGGGCTTGGCGAGACCCAGTACTTC
NA | TRBJ1-6 | few | TRBV14 | CASSLGGASGNSPLHF | TGTGCCAGCAGCCTCGGGGGGGCAAGCGGTAATTCACCCCTCCACTTT
NA | TRBJ2-2 | many | TRBV4-1 | CASSQEPGFTGELFF | TGCGCCAGCAGCCAAGAGCCGGGGTTCACCGGGGAGCTGTTTTTT
NA | TRBJ1-3 | NA | TRBV6-1 | CASSSTGTSGNTIYF | TGTGCCAGCAGTTCGACCGGGACCTCTGGAAACACCATATATTTT
NA | TRBJ2-3 | NA | TRBV24-1 | CATKGEEEDTQYF | TGTGCCACCAAGGGGGAGGAAGAAGATACGCAGTATTTT
NA | TRBJ2-5 | many | TRBV20-1 | CSARDGRFETQYF | TGCAGTGCTAGAGATGGCCGTTTTGAGACCCAGTACTTC
NA | TRBJ1-1 | few | TRBV29-1 | CSVTKEGPNTEAFF | TGCAGCGTGACAAAGGAGGGACCGAACACTGAAGCTTTCTTT
NA | TRBJ2-5 | many | TRBV7-2 | CASSAPTGKQETQYF | TGTGCCAGCAGCGCCCCGACGGGGAAGCAAGAGACCCAGTACTTC
NA | TRBJ2-7 | many | TRBV7-9 | CASSLGPQSYEQYF | TGTGCCAGCAGCTTAGGACCGCAGAGCTACGAGCAGTACTTC
NA | TRBJ2-7 | few | TRBV28 | CASPNGRGEQYF | TGTGCCAGTCCGAACGGGAGAGGCGAGCAGTACTTC
NA | TRBJ1-6 | many | TRBV7-2 | CASSLVRGYNSPLHF | TGTGCCAGCAGCTTAGTGAGGGGGTATAATTCACCCCTCCACTTT
TRBD1 | TRBJ2-7 | few | TRBV6-2/TRBV6-3 | CASRPIGQAFRYEQYF | TGTGCCAGCAGACCCATCGGACAGGCCTTCCGGTACGAGCAGTACTTC
NA | TRBJ2-5 | many | TRBV29-1 | CSVETGLETQYF | TGCAGCGTTGAAACCGGGCTGGAGACCCAGTACTTC
NA | TRBJ1-2 | few | TRBV20-1 | CSAGGSSYGYTF | TGCAGTGCCGGGGGTTCGTCCTATGGCTACACCTTC
NA | TRBJ1-1 | many | TRBV7-2 | CASSPPGGNMNTEAFF | TGTGCCAGCAGCCCACCCGGGGGAAATATGAACACTGAAGCTTTCTTT
TRBD1 | TRBJ2-3 | few | TRBV29-1 | CSLGQGGGTQYF | TGCAGCCTGGGACAGGGGGGCGGTACGCAGTATTTT
NA | TRBJ2-3 | few | TRBV19 | CASRGVSTDTQYF | TGTGCCAGTAGAGGGGTTAGCACAGATACGCAGTATTTT
NA | TRBJ2-3 | many | TRBV11-2 | CASSISDTQYF | TGTGCCAGCAGCATATCAGATACGCAGTATTTT
NA | TRBJ2-1 | NA | TRBV18 | CASSPPRLVNEQFF | TGTGCCAGCTCACCACCGCGGCTAGTCAATGAGCAGTTCTTC
NA | TRBJ2-1 | NA | TRBV6-2/TRBV6-3 | CASSQPGGPSYNEQFF | TGTGCCAGCAGCCAACCCGGGGGGCCCTCCTACAATGAGCAGTTCTTC
TRBD2 | TRBJ2-7 | few | TRBV20-1 | CSGLAAYEQYF | TGCAGTGGCCTAGCGGCCTACGAGCAGTACTTC
NA | TRBJ1-1 | NA | TRBV15 | CATSLGWNTEAFF | TGTGCCACCAGCCTAGGGTGGAACACTGAAGCTTTCTTT
TRBD1 | TRBJ1-1 | NA | TRBV7-3 | CASSLSGTGTFPMAEAFF | TGTGCCAGCAGCCTCTCCGGGACAGGGACTTTCCCTATGGCTGAAGCTTTCTTT
NA | TRBJ1-2 | many | TRBV7-2 | CASSLLPGRANGYTF | TGTGCCAGCAGCTTACTGCCCGGTCGTGCTAACGGCTACACCTTC
TRBD1 | TRBJ2-7 | many | TRBV6-5 | CASSYTGQAFYEQYF | TGTGCCAGCAGTTACACGGGACAGGCATTCTACGAGCAGTACTTC
NA | TRBJ1-6 | few | TRBV19 | CASSIRGSRALHF | TGTGCCAGTAGTATAAGGGGCTCTCGGGCCCTCCACTTT
TRBD2 | TRBJ2-1 | many | TRBV6-2/TRBV6-3 | CASKIAGGGVEFF | TGTGCCAGCAAGATAGCGGGGGGCGGCGTAGAGTTCTTC
NA | TRBJ2-6 | many | TRBV7-3 | CASSLEQAGANVLTF | TGTGCCAGCAGCTTAGAACAGGCTGGGGCCAACGTCCTGACTTTC
TRBD2 | TRBJ2-5 | many | TRBV7-3 | CASSLVPASGGQGETQYF | TGTGCCAGCAGCTTGGTCCCCGCTAGCGGGGGCCAAGGGGAGACCCAGTACTTC
TRBD1 | TRBJ2-1 | many | TRBV11-3 | CASSSRQGNNEQFF | TGTGCCAGCAGCTCCCGACAGGGGAACAATGAGCAGTTCTTC
TRBD1 | TRBJ2-1 | many | TRBV12-3/TRBV12-4 | CASQGDSSYNEQFF | TGTGCCAGTCAGGGGGACAGCTCCTACAATGAGCAGTTCTTC
NA | TRBJ2-1 | many | TRBV7-2 | CASSFRDRQFF | TGTGCCAGCAGCTTCCGAGACAGACAGTTCTTC
TRBD2 | TRBJ2-1 | NA | TRBV7-2 | CASSLGAGVYNEQFF | TGTGCCAGCAGCTTAGGAGCGGGGGTTTACAATGAGCAGTTCTTC
TRBD2 | TRBJ2-1 | few | TRBV11-2 | CASSSGLAYEQFF | TGTGCCAGCAGCTCTGGACTAGCTTATGAGCAGTTCTTC
NA | TRBJ1-1 | few | TRBV20-1 | CSALRGGGTEAFF | TGCAGTGCTCTCAGAGGCGGGGGCACTGAAGCTTTCTTT
TRBD2 | TRBJ2-1 | NA | TRBV19 | CASSMTSGGYNEQFF | TGTGCCAGTAGTATGACTAGCGGGGGCTACAATGAGCAGTTCTTC
NA | TRBJ2-1 | NA | TRBV24-1 | CATSDPLPARNNEQFF | TGTGCCACCAGTGATCCTCTACCCGCTCGGAACAATGAGCAGTTCTTC
TRBD2 | TRBJ2-3 | many | TRBV27 | CASNKKREGRTDTQYF | TGTGCCAGCAACAAAAAGCGGGAGGGCCGCACAGATACGCAGTATTTT
TRBD1 | TRBJ1-1 | NA | TRBV4-1 | CASSQDRAQNTEAFF | TGTGCCAGCAGCCAAGACAGGGCTCAGAACACTGAAGCTTTCTTT
NA | TRBJ2-3 | NA | TRBV29-1 | CSVRTGTSTDTQYF | TGCAGCGTACGTACAGGGACTAGCACAGATACGCAGTATTTT
NA | TRBJ1-5 | NA | TRBV19 | CASSTIGGRGQPQHF | TGTGCCAGTAGCACAATTGGTGGAAGGGGTCAGCCCCAGCATTTT
NA | TRBJ1-1 | NA | TRBV6-6 | CASSYGGISEAFF | TGTGCCAGCAGTTACGGGGGGATCTCTGAAGCTTTCTTT